This note documents a single T cell receptor (beta chain) sequence. The antigen is undetermined. Authors' methods: Out-of-frame sequences were removed, leaving a few million distinct TCRbeta sequences. Produced via immunoSEQ multiplex PCR; TCRdb's table is partial and in-frame only. V and J calls and clone size are those listed in that table; D and trimming were worked out from the DNA. The sample includes 35,000 to 50,000 clones, roughly three quarters of them seen just once. Single viable CD3+CD4+CD8-CD45RO+ cells were sorted as the memory CD4+ T cells. In germline, CDR1 is LNHDA, CDR2 SQIVND (reference sequence). The CDR3 totals 17 residues. Trimming took off 6 bases at V and 2 bases at J, with 19 bases between the two ends. These data are taken from a study of memory CD4+ T cells and cytomegalovirus serostatus. Study at large: This sample comes from healthy Belgian adults, 8 to 10 CMV seropositive, about 23 seronegative. Study results and limitations: Suggested: most of the CMV-linked TCR signature lies in CD4+ memory cells. CD4+ memory repertoires contained about two fifths of the 164 reported CMV TCRbeta sequences.

Input material: memory CD4+ T cells from blood. The TCR originated in an adult in good health and CMV-seronegative. The rearrangement uses TRBV19 and TRBJ2-2, with D possibly TRBD1 on 6 matching bases. The CDR3 reads CASRDPMTGENTGELFF. CDR3 DNA: TGTGCCAGTAGGGATCCCATGACAGGCGAAAACACCGGGGAGCTGTTTTTT.